Presented here are 23 T cell receptor beta chains from one specimen sequenced in a study of cytomegalovirus exposure and HLA in healthy donors. Primers included in the PCR were 60 Vbeta and 13 Jbeta primers. The data were produced by immunoSEQ multiplex PCR, yet TCRdb's version contains in-frame clones alone and is incomplete. The sample yields about 130,000 clones, about 82% seen once. The sequencing sample was made of PBMCs. These receptor sequences come from a boy aged 5-17 years in good health and CMV-seronegative.

CDR3 sequence reads: CASRGQGENYGYTF. The CDR3 nucleotides are TGTGCCAGCAGGGGACAGGGCGAGAACTATGGCTACACCTTC. The chain combines TRBV27 with TRBJ1-2, with TRBD1 identical over 9 bases. The CDR3 sequence is 14 residues long. The germline CDR1 and CDR2 sequences are MNHEY and SMNVEV (reference sequence). V was pared by 6 bases and J by 2 bases, with 4 bases of the junction left unmatched.

The rearrangement links TRBV7-6 to TRBJ2-5; 10 nucleotides line up with TRBD1. The ends lost 1 base at V and 5 bases at J; junction bases unmatched: 7. This CDR3 has 16 residues. Germline CDR1 and CDR2: SGHVS and FNYEAQ. CDR3 protein: CASSLGWTGGSETQYF. In DNA, the CDR3 is TGTGCCAGCAGCTTAGGGTGGACAGGGGGTAGTGAGACCCAGTACTTC.

The V call is TRBV4-3, the J call TRBJ2-3; D perhaps matches TRBD1 (6 bases). Looked up from germline, CDR1 is LGHNA and CDR2 is YSLEER. The CDR3 runs to 13 residues. Trimming removed 4 bases at V and 10 bases at J, with 15 bases between. CDR3 nucleotides: TGCGCCAGCAGCCTCATTACAGGGTCCGCGCAGTATTTT. It codes for CASSLITGSAQYF.

The V gene is TRBV2, the J gene TRBJ2-4, with unresolved D. This CDR3 has 15 residues. Germline CDR1 and CDR2: SNHLY and FYNNEI. V lost 10 bases to trimming and J lost 0 bases, with 16 bases between them. This CDR3 reads CATSATDLAKNIQYF. CDR3 bases: TGTGCCACCTCAGCGACTGATCTAGCCAAAAACATTCAGTACTTC.

This chain connects TRBV7-2 to TRBJ1-1; TRBD1 matches 8 bases. This CDR3 comprises 14 residues. V was pared by 5 bases and J by 5 bases, with 7 bases of the junction left unmatched. The germline gives CDR1 SGHTA, CDR2 FQGNSA. In DNA, the CDR3 is TGTGCCAGCAGCACTCGTTACAGGGGGACTGAAGCTTTCTTT. This encodes CASSTRYRGTEAFF.

This chain uses TRBV9 with TRBJ2-2; 13 bases agree with TRBD2. The CDR3 covers 18 residues. Germline trimming cut 4 bases from V and 4 bases from J; bases unmatched to any gene: 10. Germline CDR1 SGDLS, CDR2 YYNGEE. The CDR3 protein is CASSLFSGLAGATGELFF. CDR3 DNA sequence: TGTGCCAGCAGCCTCTTTTCTGGACTAGCGGGGGCCACCGGGGAGCTGTTTTTT.

The rearrangement uses TRBV6-1 and TRBJ2-5; TRBD2 agrees at 12 bases. The J call may be faulty, since TRBJ2-7 better matches the DNA end. This CDR3 spans 17 amino acids. The V gene's germline CDR1 is MNHNS and CDR2 SASEGT. Here the CDR3 DNA reads TGTGCCAGCAGTGAATTGACTAGCGGGAGTGTACTATACGAGCAGTACTTC. Translation: CASSELTSGSVLYEQYF.

The CDR3 DNA reads as TGTGCCAGCAGGCCGGGACTCCCAAACAATGAGCAGTTCTTC. This translates into CASRPGLPNNEQFF. The genes are TRBV6-6 and TRBJ2-1; maybe TRBD2 (6 bases). Germline CDR1 MNHNY, CDR2 SVGAGI (reference sequence). V lost 6 bases and J lost 5, with 14 bases in between. CDR3 length: 14 residues.

The rearrangement links TRBV19 to TRBJ1-5, with D possibly matching TRBD1 (5 bases). Trimming took 6 bases from V and 0 from J, leaving 12 bases between them. Germline V CDR1 and CDR2: LNHDA, SQIVND (reference sequence). The CDR3 runs 15 residues. CDR3 DNA sequence: TGTGCCAGTAGAGATGGGGGGAGTAGCAATCAGCCCCAGCATTTT. This translates into CASRDGGSSNQPQHF.

This chain joins TRBV7-2 and TRBJ2-7; D gene uncertain. This CDR3 region has 13 residues. Germline CDR1 SGHTA, CDR2 FQGNSA. Trimming cost V 5 bases and J 2 bases, with 10 bases left between them. The DNA of the CDR3 is TGTGCCAGCAGCCTCACGGGTCCCTACGAGCAGTACTTC. Translated: CASSLTGPYEQYF. Drawing the rest from reference TRBV7-2 and TRBJ2-7, the complete variable domain is GAGVSQSPSNKVTEKGKDVELRCDPISGHTALYWYRQSLGQGLEFLIYFQGNSAPDKSGLPSDRFSAERTGGSVSTLTIQRTQQEDSAVYLCASSLTGPYEQYFGPGTRLTVT.

This chain uses TRBV6-5 with TRBJ1-4; tentative D call: TRBD1 (6 bases). The CDR3 length is 13 residues. Germline V gene lookup returns CDR1 MNHEY and CDR2 SVGAGI. Trimming took 6 bases from V and 5 from J, leaving 10 bases between them. CDR3 loop: CASRDSQNEKLFF. The CDR3 DNA reads as TGTGCCAGCAGGGACAGCCAAAATGAAAAACTGTTTTTT.

This clone was seen a few times. V is TRBV6-1 and J is TRBJ1-5; no definite D call. Germline V lookup: CDR1 MNHNS, CDR2 SASEGT. CDR3 length equals 15 residues. Trimming cost V 8 bases and J 2 bases, with 16 bases left between them. CDR3 sequence reads: CASGREEGGNQPQHF. In DNA form, the CDR3 reads TGTGCCAGCGGTCGGGAGGAGGGTGGCAATCAGCCCCAGCATTTT.

The chain couples TRBV6-1 to TRBJ2-6, with a possible D match to TRBD2 (7 bases). This CDR3 is built from 15 residues. Germline CDR1 is MNHNS and CDR2 is SASEGT. V lost 3 bases to trimming and J lost 4 bases, with 10 bases between them. The CDR3 nucleotides read TGTGCCAGCAGTGACCGGGGGGCCGGGGCCAACGTCCTGACTTTC. Translation gives CASSDRGAGANVLTF.

The chain links TRBV2 to TRBJ1-5; the match to TRBD1 covers 8 bases. The CDR3 has 15 amino acids. CDR1 and CDR2 (germline): SNHLY, FYNNEI. Germline trimming cut 6 bases from V and 6 bases from J; bases unmatched to any gene: 10. CDR3 loop: CASSLDRERGQPQHF. For the CDR3, the DNA is TGTGCCAGCAGCCTGGACAGGGAACGCGGTCAGCCCCAGCATTTT.

The rearrangement joins TRBV4-1 to TRBJ2-7, with TRBD2 as a possible D gene (5 bases). The germline V gene encodes CDR1 MGHRA and CDR2 YSYEKL. The germline V and J ends were trimmed by 4 bases and 2 bases, with 21 bases remaining between them. This CDR3 has 17 amino acids. The CDR3 nucleotides are TGCGCCAGCAGCCCACGGGGTGGCAGGAAAAAAGCCTACGAGCAGTACTTC. Protein: CASSPRGGRKKAYEQYF.

V gene TRBV19 combines with J gene TRBJ2-3; D is perhaps TRBD2 (6 bases). V was cut by 9 bases and J by 0 bases, with 13 bases left in between. This CDR3 has 14 residues. Germline assignment: CDR1 LNHDA and CDR2 SQIVND (reference sequence). CDR3 protein: CASTWGESTDTQYF. DNA of the CDR3: TGTGCCAGCACCTGGGGGGAGAGCACAGATACGCAGTATTTT. Drawing the rest from reference TRBV19 and TRBJ2-3, the complete variable domain is DGGITQSPKYLFRKEGQNVTLSCEQNLNHDAMYWYRQDPGQGLRLIYYSQIVNDFQKGDIAEGYSVSREKKESFPLTVTSAQKNPTAFYLCASTWGESTDTQYFGPGTRLTVL.

The chain joins TRBV6-4 to TRBJ2-7, with 14 bases that match TRBD2. CDR1 is MRHNA, CDR2 SNTAGT, per germline. J gave up 6 bases and V 7 bases, and 5 bases lay outside the gene matches. This CDR3 comprises 14 residues. CDR3: CASKGTSGSGEQYF. For the CDR3, the DNA is TGTGCCAGCAAAGGGACTAGCGGGAGCGGCGAGCAGTACTTC.

The chain links TRBV5-4 to TRBJ2-1; tentatively, D is TRBD1 (6 bases). CDR3 length: 14 residues. Trimming cost V 5 bases and J 6 bases, with 15 bases left between them. Germline assignment: CDR1 SGHNT and CDR2 YYREEE (reference sequence). The CDR3 sequence is CASRWGPAPNEQFF. CDR3 DNA sequence: TGTGCCAGCAGGTGGGGGCCGGCACCCAATGAGCAGTTCTTC.

This clone occurred once. The chain combines TRBV5-1 with TRBJ1-4; D may be TRBD1 (5 bases). The CDR3 is 15 amino acids. V lost 4 bases, J lost 5 bases, and 15 bases lay in between. Germline CDR1 and CDR2: SGHRS and YFSETQ. The CDR3 coding sequence is TGCGCCAGCAGCCAAACAGGACTAATCAATGAAAAACTGTTTTTT. This sequence encodes CASSQTGLINEKLFF.

This chain uses TRBV4-3 with TRBJ2-5; 9 bases line up with TRBD2. V was clipped by 0 bases and J by 4 bases; unmatched bases: 3. Germline assignment: CDR1 LGHNA and CDR2 YSLEER. CDR3 size: 15 residues. The CDR3 protein is CASSQDGGRGETQYF. In nucleotides, the CDR3 is TGCGCCAGCAGCCAAGATGGCGGGAGGGGAGAGACCCAGTACTTC.

This chain connects TRBV6-5 to TRBJ2-7; 10 nucleotides line up with TRBD2. Germline loops: CDR1 MNHEY, CDR2 SVGAGI. The V segment lost 2 bases and the J segment 4 bases; nucleotides outside the gene matches: 2. There are 14 residues in the CDR3. Written as DNA, the CDR3 is TGTGCCAGCAGTTACCAAGCGGGAGGGTACGAGCAGTACTTC. This codes for CASSYQAGGYEQYF.

The J gene is TRBJ1-1, the V gene TRBV2; 8 bases map to TRBD1. J was trimmed by 3 bases and V by 3 bases; bases with no gene match: 3. The CDR3 contains 14 residues. Looked up from germline, CDR1 is SNHLY and CDR2 is FYNNEI. CDR3 amino acids: CASSESGGDTEAFF. Written as DNA, the CDR3 is TGTGCCAGCAGTGAGTCAGGGGGCGACACTGAAGCTTTCTTT.

CDR3 protein: CSVLAHTGELFF. The CDR3 nucleotides read TGCAGCGTTCTGGCCCACACCGGGGAGCTGTTTTTT. The rearrangement joins TRBV29-1 to TRBJ2-2; D not resolved. The V end was cut by 5 bases, the J end by 3 bases, with 7 bases between. This CDR3 has 12 amino acids. Germline CDR1 is SQVTM and CDR2 is ANQGSEA.